This paragraph reports one T cell receptor beta chain. This CDR3 comprises 13 residues. The V gene's germline CDR1 is MNHEY and CDR2 SVGEGT. Trimming left V 3 bases short and J 1 base short, with 6 bases between. As processed by the authors: Cell counts per sample came from amplifying reference gene primers. Sequencing used immunoSEQ multiplex PCR; TCRdb keeps in-frame clones, though not all of them. Clonal size and the V and J genes are those of that table, whereas D and trimming came from the DNA. The sample gives approximately 140,000 clones, 75% to 90% of which show up once; roughly 4.5% is in the top ten. This sample is part of a study of blood T cell repertoires in COVID-19. The overall study: Acute and convalescent COVID-19 specimens originated in the United States, Italy and Spain. PBMCs, B-cell-depleted T cells, or T cells were the source of the cDNA or gDNA that made up the material.

The sample taken for sequencing was peripheral blood. The origin of this receptor is a woman aged 60-75 years with active or convalescent COVID-19. The V call is TRBV6-2 or TRBV6-3, the J call TRBJ1-1; D gene uncertain. CDR3 sequence (DNA): TGTGCCAGCAGTTATTACAAGAACACTGAAGCTTTCTTT. Amino acids: CASSYYKNTEAFF.